A selection of T cell receptor beta chains follows, all from one sample in a study of Ad26.COV2.S vaccination and SARS-CoV-2 variants. The table came from immunoSEQ multiplex PCR; TCRdb's copy has only in-frame clones and leaves some out. The table includes some 400,000 clones, approximately 91% detected once. The sample in question was peripheral blood, obtained in a trial of Ad26.COV2.S vaccine versus placebo. These receptors were obtained from a person aged 18 to 65 who received the Ad26.COV2.S COVID-19 vaccine or a placebo. Each CDR3 is given with its conserved first and last residue. Fields, in order: D gene, V gene, J gene, CDR3 DNA, CDR3 protein. D genes are given only for firm matches.

D gene: NA; V gene: TRBV28; J gene: TRBJ1-1; CDR3 DNA: TGTGCCAGCCTGCTCCCGTCCAGCCAGAACACTGAAGCTTTCTTT; CDR3 protein: CASLLPSSQNTEAFF
D gene: NA; V gene: TRBV29-1; J gene: TRBJ2-6; CDR3 DNA: TGCAGCGTTCATTTAGGTGCTGGGGCCAACGTCCTGACTTTC; CDR3 protein: CSVHLGAGANVLTF
D gene: NA; V gene: TRBV15; J gene: TRBJ1-5; CDR3 DNA: TGTGCCACCACCCAAGACGGAAATCAGCCCCAGCATTTT; CDR3 protein: CATTQDGNQPQHF
D gene: NA; V gene: TRBV5-4; J gene: TRBJ2-3; CDR3 DNA: TGTGCCAGCAGCTTTGTCTCAAGGGAGACAGATACGCAGTATTTT; CDR3 protein: CASSFVSRETDTQYF
D gene: NA; V gene: TRBV28; J gene: TRBJ2-2; CDR3 DNA: TGTGCCAGCACTCGAAGGGCTCGGGTCGGGGAGCTGTTTTTT; CDR3 protein: CASTRRARVGELFF
D gene: NA; V gene: TRBV3-1/TRBV3-2; J gene: TRBJ1-1; CDR3 DNA: TGTGCCAGCACTCAGGGGAAGAACACTGAAGCTTTCTTT; CDR3 protein: CASTQGKNTEAFF
D gene: NA; V gene: TRBV7-6; J gene: TRBJ2-5; CDR3 DNA: TGTGCCAGCAGCACCGGGGAGGAGACCCAGTACTTC; CDR3 protein: CASSTGEETQYF
D gene: NA; V gene: TRBV28; J gene: TRBJ1-2; CDR3 DNA: TGTGCCAGCAGAACAGCGGGCGTCTATGGCTACACCTTC; CDR3 protein: CASRTAGVYGYTF
D gene: NA; V gene: TRBV3-1/TRBV3-2; J gene: TRBJ2-7; CDR3 DNA: TGTGCCAGCAGGGAGGGATTCGAGCAGTACTTC; CDR3 protein: CASREGFEQYF
D gene: NA; V gene: TRBV9; J gene: TRBJ1-5; CDR3 DNA: TGTGCCAGCAGCGGTGGCCGGGGTAGCAATCAGCCCCAGCATTTT; CDR3 protein: CASSGGRGSNQPQHF